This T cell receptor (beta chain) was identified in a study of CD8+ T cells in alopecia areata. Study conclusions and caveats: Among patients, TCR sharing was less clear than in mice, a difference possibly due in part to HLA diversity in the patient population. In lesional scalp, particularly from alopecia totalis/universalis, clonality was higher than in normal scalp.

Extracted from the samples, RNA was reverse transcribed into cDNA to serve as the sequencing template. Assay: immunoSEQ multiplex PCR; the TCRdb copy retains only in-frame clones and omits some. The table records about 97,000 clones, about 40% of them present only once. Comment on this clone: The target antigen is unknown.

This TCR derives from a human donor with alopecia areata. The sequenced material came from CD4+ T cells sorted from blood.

CDR3 sequence (DNA): TGCGCCAGCAGCTTCGGGACCGCCAGCTCCTACGAGCAGTACTTC. The encoded protein is CASSFGTASSYEQYF. V usage is TRBV5-1 and J usage is TRBJ2-7; either TRBD1 or TRBD2 may supply D (5 bases each). Germline V CDR1 and CDR2: SGHRS, YFSETQ. The CDR3 extends over 15 amino acids. The V and J ends lost 2 bases and 0 bases respectively, with 12 bases between them. The whole variable domain, filled in from reference TRBV5-1 and TRBJ2-7, reads KAGVTQTPRYLIKTRGQQVTLSCSPISGHRSVSWYQQTPGQGLQFLFEYFSETQRNKGNFPGRFSGRQFSNSRSEMNVSTLELGDSALYLCASSFGTASSYEQYFGPGTRLTVT.